The 27 T cell receptor beta chains in this list originate from one sample, sequenced in a study of T cell responses to AZD1222 COVID-19 vaccine. This table comes from immunoSEQ multiplex PCR, and its TCRdb copy is limited to in-frame clones, with some not included. The table shows about 130,000 clones, with more than 70% occurring only once. This specimen consisted of peripheral blood, obtained on day 0 of AZD1222 vaccination. These receptors came from an adult in good health.

J is TRBJ2-7 and V is TRBV7-3, with 7 bases identical to TRBD1. Per germline, CDR1 SGHTA and CDR2 FQGTGA. CDR3 size: 13 residues. V was clipped by 5 bases and J by 6 bases; unmatched bases: 7. CDR3 sequence reads: CASSLDRDGEQYF. The CDR3 bases are TGTGCCAGCAGCCTCGACAGGGATGGCGAGCAGTACTTC.

The chain uses TRBV19 and TRBJ1-5; 10 bases map to TRBD1. V shed 5 bases and J 3 bases; nucleotides not matched to a gene: 1. The CDR3 spans 14 residues. Looked up from germline, CDR1 is LNHDA and CDR2 is SQIVND (reference sequence). The CDR3 is CASSGTGANQPQHF. Here the CDR3 DNA reads TGTGCCAGTAGTGGGACAGGGGCCAATCAGCCCCAGCATTTT.

This clone turned up a few times. The chain has TRBV10-3 and TRBJ1-5; D gene unclear. The length of the CDR3 is 15 residues. Germline assignment: CDR1 ENHRY and CDR2 SYGVKD. Trimming shortened V by 2 bases and J by 0 bases, and 8 bases separated the two germline ends. CDR3 loop: CAISEREYSNQPQHF. CDR3 DNA: TGTGCCATCAGTGAGCGGGAGTATAGCAATCAGCCCCAGCATTTT.

This clone was seen once. The genes are TRBV2 and TRBJ1-2, with D possibly matching TRBD1 (6 bases). This CDR3 spans 13 amino acids. V was trimmed by 3 bases and J by 8 bases, leaving 13 bases between them. CDR1 is SNHLY, CDR2 FYNNEI, per germline. The CDR3 nucleotides read TGTGCCAGCAGTGAGAGGGGGGCGAGCGGCTACACCTTC. Its translation: CASSERGASGYTF.

The chain joins TRBV14 to TRBJ1-2; the match to TRBD1 covers 8 bases. The J segment lost 4 bases and the V segment lost 2 bases, leaving 12 bases of the junction unmatched. Germline V CDR1 and CDR2: SGHDN, FVKESK. The CDR3 spans 17 residues. The CDR3 nucleotides read TGTGCCAGCAGCCAATACCCAGGGGGCCCTGTCGGCTATGGCTACACCTTC. It yields the protein CASSQYPGGPVGYGYTF. The full variable domain, in which reference TRBV14 and TRBJ1-2 provide the parts outside the CDR3, is EAGVTQFPSHSVIEKGQTVTLRCDPISGHDNLYWYRRVMGKEIKFLLHFVKESKQDESGMPNNRFLAERTGGTYSTLKVQPAELEDSGVYFCASSQYPGGPVGYGYTFGSGTRLTVV.

This clone was picked up a small number of times. The chain links TRBV10-3 to TRBJ2-2; TRBD2 matches 11 bases. The V gene's germline CDR1 is ENHRY and CDR2 SYGVKD. V lost 6 bases to trimming and J lost 3 bases; unmatched junction nucleotides: 3. The CDR3 covers 15 residues. CDR3 DNA sequence: TGTGCCATCAGGCGACTAGCGGGGCACACCGGGGAGCTGTTTTTT. Translated: CAIRRLAGHTGELFF.

This chain uses TRBV5-8 with TRBJ1-1; D remains ambiguous. The germline CDR1 and CDR2 sequences are SGHTS and YDEGEE. There are 14 residues in the CDR3. The V end was cut by 1 base, the J end by 5 bases, with 12 bases between. CDR3 sequence (DNA): TGTGCCAGCAGCTTGCAAAGGCTGTGGACTGAAGCTTTCTTT. Residues: CASSLQRLWTEAFF.

The chain carries TRBV15 and TRBJ1-1; a weak D match, TRBD1 (6 bases). V was shortened by 0 bases and J by 8 bases, with 7 bases between the two germline ends. This CDR3 is 12 amino acids long. Per germline, CDR1 LNHNV and CDR2 YYDKDF (reference sequence). CDR3: CATSREQGEAFF. DNA for the CDR3: TGTGCCACCAGCAGAGAACAGGGAGAAGCTTTCTTT.

The genes are TRBV11-2 and TRBJ2-7; D is ambiguous. V dropped 2 bases and J dropped 0 bases, with 11 bases sitting between them. This CDR3 contains 15 residues. The germline V gene encodes CDR1 SGHAT and CDR2 FQNNGV. The CDR3 loop reads CASSLNTVNSYEQYF. DNA for the CDR3: TGTGCCAGCAGCTTAAACACCGTGAACTCCTACGAGCAGTACTTC.

V and J are TRBV19 and TRBJ2-6, with TRBD1 identical over 9 bases. Unmatched junction bases numbered 2, after V lost 5 bases and J lost 0 bases. This CDR3 region has 16 residues. Per the germline V gene, CDR1 is LNHDA and CDR2 is SQIVND (reference sequence). The CDR3 DNA is TGTGCCAGTAGTCCGGGACAGGGCTCTGGGGCCAACGTCCTGACTTTC. Translated: CASSPGQGSGANVLTF.

This sequence joins TRBV5-3 and TRBJ1-2; TRBD1 matches 9 bases. TRBV5-3 is labeled an ORF, and its function is uncertain. This CDR3 contains 13 residues. J was trimmed by 4 bases and V by 4 bases; bases with no gene match: 2. The CDR3 DNA is TGTGCCAGAAGCCTGACAGGGGGCTATGGCTACACCTTC. It yields the protein CARSLTGGYGYTF.

In its sample, this clone was seen once. The rearrangement links TRBV9 to TRBJ1-1; D gene unclear. Germline CDR1 SGDLS, CDR2 YYNGEE. V was pared by 2 bases and J by 2 bases, with 7 bases between. The CDR3 length is 13 residues. CDR3 in amino acids: CASSVFSNTEAFF. The DNA of the CDR3 is TGTGCCAGCAGCGTTTTTTCTAACACTGAAGCTTTCTTT.

The chain employs TRBV5-1 and TRBJ1-3, with TRBD1 matching 9 bases. Germline V lookup: CDR1 SGHRS, CDR2 YFSETQ. V gave up 4 bases and J gave up 3 bases; unmatched junction bases: 5. The CDR3 contains 15 residues. The CDR3 here is CASSPQGQGGNTIYF. The CDR3 DNA sequence: TGCGCCAGCAGCCCCCAGGGACAGGGTGGAAACACCATATATTTT.

This chain links TRBV28 with TRBJ1-4; 9 positions agree with TRBD1. The CDR3 totals 17 residues. The germline gives CDR1 MDHEN, CDR2 SYDVKM. Trimming removed 3 bases from V and 3 bases from J; junction bases left unmatched: 8. The CDR3 spells CASSFYHRGPANEKLFF. CDR3 in DNA: TGTGCCAGCAGTTTTTACCACAGGGGGCCGGCTAATGAAAAACTGTTTTTT.

The chain combines TRBV19 with TRBJ1-2; no definite D call. The CDR3 sequence is 14 residues long. Germline assignment: CDR1 LNHDA and CDR2 SQIVND (reference sequence). V lost 5 bases and J lost 1, with 11 bases in between. The CDR3 nucleotides are TGTGCCAGTAGTCCGCGGACGGGTAACTATGGCTACACCTTC. Translated, it gives CASSPRTGNYGYTF.

This chain links TRBV5-1 with TRBJ2-7; tentative D call: TRBD2 (6 bases). Germline lookup yields CDR1 SGHRS and CDR2 YFSETQ. Deletions cut 2 bases from V and 5 bases from J, with 14 bases between. CDR3 length: 14 residues. This CDR3 is CASSFRLGSHEQYF. The CDR3 bases are TGCGCCAGCAGCTTCCGACTAGGGTCCCACGAGCAGTACTTC.

This clone was picked up a small number of times. This chain connects TRBV4-1 to TRBJ2-7, with D perhaps matching TRBD1 (6 bases). The germline V and J ends were trimmed by 1 base and 3 bases, with 10 bases remaining between them. The CDR3 length is 14 residues. Germline V CDR1 and CDR2: MGHRA, YSYEKL. The CDR3 coding sequence is TGCGCCAGCAGCCAAGCTGGACAGTACTACGAGCAGTACTTC. Translation gives CASSQAGQYYEQYF.

The chain uses TRBV20-1 and TRBJ2-2; D is unresolved. The CDR3 covers 13 residues. The ends were cut back, 3 bases at V and 1 base at J, with 6 bases in the middle. The germline V gene encodes CDR1 DFQATT and CDR2 SNEGSKA (reference sequence). The CDR3 protein is CSASAGNTGELFF. The CDR3 coding sequence is TGCAGTGCTAGTGCAGGGAACACCGGGGAGCTGTTTTTT.

J is TRBJ2-2 and V is TRBV5-1; a weak D match, TRBD2 (5 bases). The ends were cut back, 4 bases at V and 2 bases at J, with 15 bases in the middle. This CDR3 is built from 16 residues. The germline gives CDR1 SGHRS, CDR2 YFSETQ. DNA for the CDR3: TGCGCCAGCAGCGCCATACTAGGAGGAAACACCGGGGAGCTGTTTTTT. Its translation is CASSAILGGNTGELFF.

The chain combines TRBV5-1 with TRBJ2-5; possibly TRBD1 for D (5 bases). Trimming left V 0 bases short and J 0 bases short, with 6 bases between. This CDR3 spans 14 amino acids. Per germline, CDR1 SGHRS and CDR2 YFSETQ. Here the CDR3 reads CASSLAGNQETQYF. CDR3 bases: TGCGCCAGCAGCTTGGCAGGGAACCAAGAGACCCAGTACTTC.

This chain links TRBV6-5 with TRBJ1-5; unclear D gene. Between the trimmed V and J ends, which lost 2 bases and 6 bases, there was a span of 14 bases. Germline V CDR1 and CDR2: MNHEY, SVGAGI. CDR3 size: 15 residues. The CDR3 DNA sequence: TGTGCCAGCAGTTACGGTAGGGCGCAAGGTCAGCCCCAGCATTTT. Translated: CASSYGRAQGQPQHF.

The CDR3 nucleotides are TGTGCCAGCAGCCCTATGAGTCCGGGACTAGCAGCCTACAATGAGCAGTTCTTC. It translates to CASSPMSPGLAAYNEQFF. The chain uses TRBV7-6 and TRBJ2-1, with TRBD2 identical over 9 bases. The CDR3 consists of 18 residues. J lost 2 bases, V lost 5 bases, and 13 bases had no gene match. Germline CDR1 and CDR2: SGHVS and FNYEAQ.

The chain combines TRBV27 with TRBJ1-6; D gene unclear. Per germline, CDR1 MNHEY and CDR2 SMNVEV (reference sequence). The V gene lost 6 bases and the J gene lost 9 bases, with 15 bases spanning the gap. This CDR3 spans 14 amino acids. DNA for the CDR3: TGTGCCAGCAGAAGGGTAGATGGGAGTTCACCCCTCCACTTT. As protein: CASRRVDGSSPLHF.

In regard to this clone: At one end, the junction sequence differs from germline, possibly due to a read error. This chain uses TRBV27 with TRBJ2-7; D not certain. In germline, CDR1 is MNHEY, CDR2 SMNVEV (reference sequence). The CDR3 is made up of 14 amino acids. CDR3 bases: TGTGCCAGCAGTTTATCTGTACTGAGTGCCTTACCGCACTTC. It is translated as CASSLSVLSALPHF.

The rearrangement uses TRBV3-1 (or the pseudogene TRBV3-2) and TRBJ1-5; D not resolved. CDR3 length: 19 residues. Germline V lookup: CDR1 LGHDT, CDR2 YNNKEL (reference sequence). Trimming shortened V by 1 base and J by 3 bases, and 22 bases separated the two germline ends. CDR3 residues: CASSQGIPAPDYFNQPQHF. CDR3 sequence (DNA): TGTGCCAGCAGCCAAGGCATTCCCGCGCCCGATTATTTCAATCAGCCCCAGCATTTT.

V gene TRBV28 combines with J gene TRBJ2-1; 7 nucleotides agree with TRBD2. The CDR3 runs 17 residues. The germline V gene encodes CDR1 MDHEN and CDR2 SYDVKM. V lost 3 bases, J lost 0 bases, and 8 bases stayed unmatched. CDR3 sequence reads: CASSFYLAVSSYNEQFF. DNA for the CDR3: TGTGCCAGCAGTTTTTACCTAGCGGTAAGCTCCTACAATGAGCAGTTCTTC.

The rearrangement uses TRBV6-1 and TRBJ1-5, with 10 bases fitting TRBD1. The ends lost 5 bases at V and 12 bases at J; junction bases unmatched: 4. Germline V CDR1 and CDR2: MNHNS, SASEGT. The CDR3 consists of 12 residues. CDR3 sequence reads: CASSTDRGVQHF. The CDR3 DNA reads as TGTGCCAGCAGTACGGACAGGGGGGTCCAGCATTTT.